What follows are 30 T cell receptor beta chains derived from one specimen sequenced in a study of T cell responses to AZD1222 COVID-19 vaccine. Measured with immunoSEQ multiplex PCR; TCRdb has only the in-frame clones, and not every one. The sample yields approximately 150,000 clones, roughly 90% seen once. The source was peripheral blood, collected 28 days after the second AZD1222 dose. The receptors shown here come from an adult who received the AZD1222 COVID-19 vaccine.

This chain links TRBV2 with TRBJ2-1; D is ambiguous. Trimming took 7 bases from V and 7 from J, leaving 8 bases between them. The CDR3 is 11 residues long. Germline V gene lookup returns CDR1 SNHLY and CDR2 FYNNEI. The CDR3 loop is CASNPGNEQFF. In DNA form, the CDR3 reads TGTGCCAGCAATCCCGGTAATGAGCAGTTCTTC.

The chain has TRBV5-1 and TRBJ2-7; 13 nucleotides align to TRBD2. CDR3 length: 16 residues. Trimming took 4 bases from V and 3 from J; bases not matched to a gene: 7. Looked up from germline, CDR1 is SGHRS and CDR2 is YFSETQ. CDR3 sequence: CASSHGLAGAYYEQYF. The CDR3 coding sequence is TGCGCCAGCAGCCATGGACTAGCGGGAGCATACTACGAGCAGTACTTC.

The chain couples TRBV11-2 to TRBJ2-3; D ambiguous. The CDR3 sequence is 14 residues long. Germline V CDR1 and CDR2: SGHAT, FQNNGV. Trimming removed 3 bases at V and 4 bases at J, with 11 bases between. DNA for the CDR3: TGTGCCAGCAGCTTCTTACCGGGCGCAGATACGCAGTATTTT. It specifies CASSFLPGADTQYF.

The CDR3 is CASSVGQGGETQYF. In DNA, the CDR3 is TGTGCCAGCAGCGTCGGACAGGGCGGGGAGACCCAGTACTTC. The chain joins TRBV2 to TRBJ2-5; 8 bases fit TRBD1. This CDR3 spans 14 amino acids. With V trimmed by 6 bases and J by 5 bases, 8 bases remained unmatched. From germline, CDR1 is SNHLY and CDR2 FYNNEI.

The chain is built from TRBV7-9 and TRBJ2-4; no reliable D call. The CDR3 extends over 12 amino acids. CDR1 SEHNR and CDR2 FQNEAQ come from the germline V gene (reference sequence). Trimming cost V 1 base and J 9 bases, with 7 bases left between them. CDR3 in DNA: TGTGCCAGCAGCTTAGGGCCAGGCATTCAGTACTTC. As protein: CASSLGPGIQYF.

CDR3 residues: CASSGTGGQPQHF. The CDR3 region has the DNA TGTGCCAGTAGTGGGACAGGGGGGCAGCCCCAGCATTTT. V gene TRBV19 combines with J gene TRBJ1-5; 11 nucleotides align to TRBD1. Looked up from germline, CDR1 is LNHDA and CDR2 is SQIVND (reference sequence). V gave up 5 bases and J gave up 7 bases; unmatched junction bases: 1. The length of the CDR3 is 13 residues.

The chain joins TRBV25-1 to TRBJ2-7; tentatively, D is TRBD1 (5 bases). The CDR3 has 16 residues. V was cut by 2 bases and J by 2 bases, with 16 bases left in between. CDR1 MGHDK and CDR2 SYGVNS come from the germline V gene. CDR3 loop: CASSEGATGITYEQYF. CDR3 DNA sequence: TGTGCCAGCAGTGAAGGGGCCACAGGAATTACCTACGAGCAGTACTTC.

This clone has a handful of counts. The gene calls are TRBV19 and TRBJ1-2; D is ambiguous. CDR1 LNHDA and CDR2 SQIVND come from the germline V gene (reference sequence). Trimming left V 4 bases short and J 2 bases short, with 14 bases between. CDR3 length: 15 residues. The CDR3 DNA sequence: TGTGCCAGTAGTACCGCCAATCGACGGAACTATGGCTACACCTTC. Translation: CASSTANRRNYGYTF.

CDR3 sequence: CSVQPGTGGSYNEQFF. CDR3 nucleotides: TGCAGCGTCCAACCCGGGACAGGGGGCTCCTACAATGAGCAGTTCTTC. This chain connects TRBV29-1 to TRBJ2-1, with 11 bases fitting TRBD1. CDR1 and CDR2 from the germline V gene are SQVTM and ANQGSEA. The CDR3 length is 16 residues. V shed 6 bases, J shed 0 bases, and the junction held 7 bases outside the gene matches.

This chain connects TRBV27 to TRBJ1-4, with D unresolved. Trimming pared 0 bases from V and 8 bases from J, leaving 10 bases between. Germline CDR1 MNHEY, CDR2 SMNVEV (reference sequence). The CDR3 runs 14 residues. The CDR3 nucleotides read TGTGCCAGCAGTTTATCAATTCGGGGAGAAAAACTGTTTTTT. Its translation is CASSLSIRGEKLFF.

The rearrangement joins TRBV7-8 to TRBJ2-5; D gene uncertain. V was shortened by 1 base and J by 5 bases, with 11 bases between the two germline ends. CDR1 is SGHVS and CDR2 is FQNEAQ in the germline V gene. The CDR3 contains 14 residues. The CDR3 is CASSLVSVGETQYF. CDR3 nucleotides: TGTGCCAGCAGCTTAGTATCGGTGGGTGAGACCCAGTACTTC.

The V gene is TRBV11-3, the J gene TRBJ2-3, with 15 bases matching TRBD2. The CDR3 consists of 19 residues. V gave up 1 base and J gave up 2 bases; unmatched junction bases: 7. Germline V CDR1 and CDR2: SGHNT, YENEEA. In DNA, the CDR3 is TGTGCCAGCAGCTTAGGCGAGGGACTAGCGGGAGGTAACACAGATACGCAGTATTTT. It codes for CASSLGEGLAGGNTDTQYF. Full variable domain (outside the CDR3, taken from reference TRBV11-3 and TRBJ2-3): EAGVVQSPRYKIIEKKQPVAFWCNPISGHNTLYWYLQNLGQGPELLIRYENEEAVDDSQLPKDRFSAERLKGVDSTLKIQPAELGDSAVYLCASSLGEGLAGGNTDTQYFGPGTRLTVL.

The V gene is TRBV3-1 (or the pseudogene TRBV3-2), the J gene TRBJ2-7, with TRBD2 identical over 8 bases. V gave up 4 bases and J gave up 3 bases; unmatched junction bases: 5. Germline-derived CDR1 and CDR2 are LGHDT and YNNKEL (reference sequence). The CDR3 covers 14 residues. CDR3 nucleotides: TGTGCCAGCAGCCCCAGCGGGAGTAGCTACGAGCAGTACTTC. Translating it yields CASSPSGSSYEQYF.

The chain's CDR3 is CASSLVTGTNYGYTF. The CDR3 coding sequence is TGCGCCAGCAGCTTGGTAACGGGCACTAACTATGGCTACACCTTC. The rearrangement links TRBV5-1 to TRBJ1-2; D unresolved. Germline CDR1 reads SGHRS; CDR2 reads YFSETQ. CDR3 length: 15 residues. Trimming removed 0 bases at V and 0 bases at J, with 9 bases between.

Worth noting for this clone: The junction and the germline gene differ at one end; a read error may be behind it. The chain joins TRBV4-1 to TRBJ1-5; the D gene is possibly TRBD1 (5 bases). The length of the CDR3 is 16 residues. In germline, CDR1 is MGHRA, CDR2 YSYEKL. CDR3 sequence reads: CASSQEGRRLGQPQHF. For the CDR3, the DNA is TGCGCTAGCAGCCAGGAGGGGAGAAGGTTGGGTCAGCCCCAGCATTTT.

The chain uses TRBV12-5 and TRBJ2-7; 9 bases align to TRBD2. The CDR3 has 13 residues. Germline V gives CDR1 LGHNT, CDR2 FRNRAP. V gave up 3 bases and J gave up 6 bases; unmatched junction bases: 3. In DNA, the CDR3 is TGTGCTAGTGGTTTAGCGGGAGGTCTCGAGCAGTACTTC. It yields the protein CASGLAGGLEQYF.

CDR3 DNA: TGTGCCAGTAGCACACAAGCGGGAGGGGACACCGGGGAGCTGTTTTTT. Protein: CASSTQAGGDTGELFF. The gene calls are TRBV19 and TRBJ2-2, with TRBD2 matching 10 bases. CDR1 and CDR2 (germline): LNHDA, SQIVND (reference sequence). The CDR3 is 16 residues long. The trim removed 6 bases at V and 3 bases at J, leaving 7 bases unmatched. The full variable domain, completed using reference TRBV19 and TRBJ2-2, is DGGITQSPKYLFRKEGQNVTLSCEQNLNHDAMYWYRQDPGQGLRLIYYSQIVNDFQKGDIAEGYSVSREKKESFPLTVTSAQKNPTAFYLCASSTQAGGDTGELFFGEGSRLTVL.

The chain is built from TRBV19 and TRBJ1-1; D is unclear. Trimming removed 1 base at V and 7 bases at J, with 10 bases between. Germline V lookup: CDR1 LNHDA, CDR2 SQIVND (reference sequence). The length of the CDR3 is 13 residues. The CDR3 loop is CASSIGPVSEAFF. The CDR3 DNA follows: TGTGCCAGTAGTATAGGGCCAGTAAGTGAAGCTTTCTTT. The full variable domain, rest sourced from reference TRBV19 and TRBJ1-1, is DGGITQSPKYLFRKEGQNVTLSCEQNLNHDAMYWYRQDPGQGLRLIYYSQIVNDFQKGDIAEGYSVSREKKESFPLTVTSAQKNPTAFYLCASSIGPVSEAFFGQGTRLTVV.

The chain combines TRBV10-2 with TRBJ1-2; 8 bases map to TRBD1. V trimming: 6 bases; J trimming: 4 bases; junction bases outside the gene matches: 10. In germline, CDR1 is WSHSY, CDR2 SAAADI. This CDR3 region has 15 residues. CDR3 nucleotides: TGCGCCAGCAGGTCCCTCCTTACAGGGGGCTATGGCTACACCTTC. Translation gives CASRSLLTGGYGYTF.

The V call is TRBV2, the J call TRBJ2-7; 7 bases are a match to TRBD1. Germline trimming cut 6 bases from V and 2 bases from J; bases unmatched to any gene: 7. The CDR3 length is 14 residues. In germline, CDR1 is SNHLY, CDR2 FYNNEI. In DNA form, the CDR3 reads TGTGCCAGCAGGGGGACAGCCTCTACCTACGAGCAGTACTTC. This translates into CASRGTASTYEQYF.

The CDR3 loop reads CASSSYRGPQHF. For the CDR3, the DNA is TGTGCCAGCAGCTCTTACAGGGGGCCCCAGCATTTT. The rearrangement joins TRBV5-6 to TRBJ1-5; TRBD1 agrees at 7 bases. The ends lost 3 bases at V and 9 bases at J; junction bases unmatched: 3. The CDR3 contains 12 residues. Germline-derived CDR1 and CDR2 are SGHDT and YYEEEE.

CDR3 amino acids: CAWSTGPGTDTQYF. DNA for the CDR3: TGTGCCTGGAGCACGGGACCTGGCACAGATACGCAGTATTTT. The chain uses TRBV30 and TRBJ2-3; D could derive from TRBD1 or TRBD2 (5 bases each). Trimming shortened V by 3 bases and J by 1 base, and 11 bases separated the two germline ends. CDR1 and CDR2 from the germline V gene are GTSNPN and SVGIG (reference sequence). The CDR3 is made up of 14 amino acids.

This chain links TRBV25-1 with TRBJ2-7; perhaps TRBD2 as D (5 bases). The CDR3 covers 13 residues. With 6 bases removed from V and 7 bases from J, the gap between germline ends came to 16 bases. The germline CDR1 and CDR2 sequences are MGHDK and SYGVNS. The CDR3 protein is CASSLTGVKEQYF. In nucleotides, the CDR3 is TGTGCCAGCAGCTTAACCGGGGTGAAGGAGCAGTACTTC.

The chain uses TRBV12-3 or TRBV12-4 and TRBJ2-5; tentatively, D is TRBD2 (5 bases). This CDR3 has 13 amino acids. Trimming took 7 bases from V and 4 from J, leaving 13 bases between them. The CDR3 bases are TGTGCCAGCACCTCGAGCGGAGTAGAGACCCAGTACTTC. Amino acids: CASTSSGVETQYF.

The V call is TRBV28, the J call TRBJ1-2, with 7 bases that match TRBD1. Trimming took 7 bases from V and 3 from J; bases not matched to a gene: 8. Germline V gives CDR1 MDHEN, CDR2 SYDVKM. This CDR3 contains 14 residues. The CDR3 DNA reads TGTGCCAGCACAAAACAGGGGCAGTACTATGGCTACACCTTC. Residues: CASTKQGQYYGYTF.

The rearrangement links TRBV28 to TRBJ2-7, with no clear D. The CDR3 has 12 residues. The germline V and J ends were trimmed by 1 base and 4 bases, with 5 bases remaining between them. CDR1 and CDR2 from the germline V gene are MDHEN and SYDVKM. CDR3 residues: CASSLLRYEQYF. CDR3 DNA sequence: TGTGCCAGCAGTTTATTAAGGTACGAGCAGTACTTC.

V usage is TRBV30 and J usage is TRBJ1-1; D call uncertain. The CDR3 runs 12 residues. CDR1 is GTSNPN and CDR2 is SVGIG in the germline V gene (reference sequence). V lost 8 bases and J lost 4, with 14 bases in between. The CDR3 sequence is CAGKRASTEAFF. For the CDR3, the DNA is TGTGCCGGAAAGAGGGCTAGCACTGAAGCTTTCTTT. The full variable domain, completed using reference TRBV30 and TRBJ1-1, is SQTIHQWPATLVQPVGSPLSLECTVEGTSNPNLYWYRQAAGRGLQLLFYSVGIGQISSEVPQNLSASRPQDRQFILSSKKLLLSDSGFYLCAGKRASTEAFFGQGTRLTVV.

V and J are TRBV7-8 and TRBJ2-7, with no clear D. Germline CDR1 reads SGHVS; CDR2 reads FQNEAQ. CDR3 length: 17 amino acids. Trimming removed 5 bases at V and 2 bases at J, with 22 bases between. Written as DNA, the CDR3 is TGTGCCAGCAGCCCAAACCGCCTCAATCCCCTGGCCTACGAGCAGTACTTC. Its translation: CASSPNRLNPLAYEQYF.

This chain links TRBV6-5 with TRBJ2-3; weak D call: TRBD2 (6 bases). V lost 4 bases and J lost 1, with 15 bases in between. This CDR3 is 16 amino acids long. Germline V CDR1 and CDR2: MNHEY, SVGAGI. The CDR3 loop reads CASSSRGGFGTDTQYF. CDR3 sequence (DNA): TGTGCCAGCAGTTCCCGGGGAGGATTTGGCACAGATACGCAGTATTTT.

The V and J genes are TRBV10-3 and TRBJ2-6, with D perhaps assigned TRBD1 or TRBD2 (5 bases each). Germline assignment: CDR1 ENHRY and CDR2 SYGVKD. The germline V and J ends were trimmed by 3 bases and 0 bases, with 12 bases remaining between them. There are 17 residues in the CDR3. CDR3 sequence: CAISDRDGPSGANVLTF. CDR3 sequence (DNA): TGTGCCATCAGTGACCGGGACGGGCCCTCTGGGGCCAACGTCCTGACTTTC.